The rows below give T cell receptor beta chains drawn from one sample of a study of early stage breast cancer tumors. This table comes from immunoSEQ multiplex PCR, and its TCRdb copy is limited to in-frame clones, with some not included. The table shows 32,000 or so clones, with 72% occurring only once. The specimen was blood. The receptors stem from a person in their fifties with breast cancer. CDR3s include the opening cysteine and the closing phenylalanine or tryptophan. Fields, in order: V gene, CDR3 protein.

TRBV15 | CATSRDLAGRGEQFF
TRBV25-1 | CASSPKLATNEKLFF
TRBV7-9 | CATWINTEAFF
TRBV6-1 | CASSFRQGDGYTF
TRBV2 | CASRAGEETQYF
TRBV6-1 | CASTPTSGVETQYF
TRBV19 | CASSEGPAYEQYF
TRBV11-2 | CASSSMWTGPQETQYF
TRBV27 | CASSFGTSLDTQYF
TRBV4-1 | CASSQYRDLQYNEQFF
TRBV5-1 | CASSLAGVGTDTQYF
TRBV4-1 | CASSDAGLAGGPAEQFF
TRBV6-1 | CASSGDRDLPHYEQYF
TRBV19 | CASSLGTSGRKNTGELFF
TRBV5-1 | CASRHTGTNYNEQFF
TRBV7-9 | CASSPLSGAHSGANVLTF
TRBV4-2 | CASSQGQGDYEQYF
TRBV2 | CASSVGGWGNIQYF
TRBV7-2 | CASSPGLARDTQYF
TRBV21-1 | CASSKPGTSGILGETQYF
TRBV2 | CASIRRTSYYGYTF
TRBV7-2 | CASSRGGALGNTEAFF
TRBV25-1 | CASSEWARAKETQYF
TRBV6-5 | CASSYARTVNTGELFF
TRBV19 | CASKAGGSVGGYTF
TRBV10-1 | CASSEYSGNPRGTGELFF
TRBV6-5 | CASSPREGFYNEQFF
TRBV6-1 | CASSEAFKGQGSQYF
TRBV2 | CASSEAHREGGMDQPQHF
TRBV2 | CASSENIFSNLAKNIQYF
TRBV10-2 | CASSGGYYGYTF
TRBV7-8 | CASSLSGGYTEAFF
TRBV6-5 | CASSYRRSETQYF
TRBV2 | CAVSTESSYNEQFF
TRBV9 | CASSVAGVANTGELFF
TRBV29-1 | CSVVTATSYEQYF
TRBV5-1 | CASSLAGLQETQYF
TRBV5-4 | CASSSGGTTYEQYF
TRBV5-1 | CASSLEGRGLTEAFF
TRBV5-4 | CASSWGEGNGYTF